These T cell receptor beta chains were read from a single sample in a study of shared clonotypes between healthy human individuals. TCRdb's copy holds only in-frame clones and misses some; the assay was immunoSEQ multiplex PCR. The table shows over 400,000 clones, with 90% to 96% occurring only once. The material sequenced was naive CD4+ T cells sorted from blood. These receptors all stem from a woman in her twenties or thirties in good health. Each CDR3 is given with its conserved first and last residue. D genes are given only for firm matches. Rows may omit the clone size; those that give it use once, few, many or a size class.

d_gene,v_gene,abundance,j_gene,CDR3aa
-,TRBV28,-,TRBJ1-2,CASSFEDRSYTF
-,TRBV6-1,-,TRBJ2-3,CASRPRAVTDTQYF
-,TRBV11-1,-,TRBJ2-1,CASSFGGPYNEQFF
-,TRBV7-9,-,TRBJ2-1,CASSFPTSVWDELWDEQFF
-,TRBV11-2,-,TRBJ2-3,CASSRGPDTQYF
TRBD2,TRBV10-1,once,TRBJ2-1,CASSESNLGLAGGPFSDEQFF
-,TRBV20-1,-,TRBJ2-1,CSARAKEQFF
-,TRBV19,-,TRBJ1-1,CASTGTSWGNTEAFF
TRBD1,TRBV2,-,TRBJ2-7,CASSLRTGRYEQYF
TRBD2,TRBV30,-,-,CAWASAGVSEQYF
TRBD2,TRBV2,-,TRBJ2-1,CASRGLAGVSEQFF
-,TRBV5-1,-,TRBJ2-5,CACGGQGGQETQYF
TRBD1,TRBV4-1,once,TRBJ2-7,CASSQERGTGSYYEQYF
-,TRBV6-5,once,TRBJ1-2,CASSYSTGTNYGYTF
-,TRBV27,-,TRBJ1-2,CASSFGGLNYGYTF
TRBD2,TRBV11-1,-,-,CASSSGLAGVNEQYF
-,TRBV29-1,-,TRBJ1-5,CSVTTRGGQPQHF
TRBD1,TRBV28,-,TRBJ1-1,CASSAGTAGNTEAFF
-,TRBV6-1,-,TRBJ1-5,CASSAQYNQPQHF
-,TRBV28,-,TRBJ2-3,CASSLAGTRTDTQYF
-,TRBV29-1,-,-,CSVGTEKRRGYEQYF
TRBD1,TRBV5-4,-,TRBJ1-4,CASSRDSVNEKLFF
-,TRBV19,few,TRBJ1-2,CASSPGTDRGYTF
-,TRBV19,-,TRBJ2-6,CASASTTKTSGANVLTF
-,TRBV7-6,-,TRBJ2-3,CASSAYPRQEADTQYF
-,TRBV14,-,TRBJ2-3,CASSPTLAGGLKRQYF
TRBD1,TRBV28,-,TRBJ1-4,CASRNSGTGNDKLFF
-,TRBV5-4,-,TRBJ1-1,CASSSFRDGNTEAFF
-,TRBV2,-,TRBJ2-7,CASSPGIYEQYF
-,TRBV6-4,-,TRBJ2-2,CASSVFEGDGGELFF
-,TRBV5-6,-,TRBJ1-2,CASSLRTTGFYGYTF
-,TRBV15,-,TRBJ1-1,CATSRDRKGVAEAFF
TRBD2,TRBV6-1,-,TRBJ2-7,CASSERGRSYEQYF
-,TRBV9,-,TRBJ2-4,CASSVEIGQNIQYF
-,TRBV10-2,-,TRBJ2-5,CASCQAAQETQYF
-,TRBV28,once,TRBJ1-2,CASSARYRAIYGYTF
TRBD1,TRBV7-2,few,TRBJ2-1,CASSLRRGQGSYNEQFF
TRBD2,TRBV7-3,-,TRBJ2-2,CASSLGSGSAGELFF
TRBD2,TRBV5-1,-,TRBJ2-4,CASSPTSGRAGDIQYF
TRBD2,TRBV6-5,-,TRBJ2-2,CATGLAAKTGELFF
TRBD1,TRBV10-3,-,TRBJ1-4,CAIRKGQGNDEKLFF
-,TRBV18,-,TRBJ2-5,CTSSTREWETQYF
-,TRBV4-1,-,TRBJ2-3,CASSQDRAGSTDTQYF
-,TRBV13,-,TRBJ2-7,CASSLGVGVSSYEQYF
-,TRBV11-2,-,TRBJ2-7,CASSLANGEQYF
TRBD2,TRBV19,-,TRBJ2-1,CASISSGGNEQFF
TRBD1,TRBV15,once,TRBJ1-2,CATSRDRVGNYGYTF
TRBD1,TRBV19,-,TRBJ1-5,CASSWGQGISNQPQHF
TRBD1,TRBV19,-,TRBJ1-5,CASSLGQYQPQHF
-,TRBV29-1,-,TRBJ2-5,CSVEEREIGGETQYF
TRBD2,TRBV7-2,-,TRBJ2-7,CASSLGFGGINEQYF
TRBD1,TRBV28,-,TRBJ2-5,CASSPQTGTQETQYF
TRBD1,TRBV4-1,-,TRBJ1-5,CASSQDRQGVVVRQPQHF
-,TRBV18,-,TRBJ2-7,CASSLSPYEQYF